This TCR beta chain was recorded in a study of T cells in Graves' hyperthyroidism and ophthalmopathy. This clonotype occurred a few times. The antigen is undetermined. Template material for amplifying TCR beta CDR3 regions consisted of RNA transcripts. HTBI primers were used for first-round RT-PCR of the TCR CDR3. TCRdb reanalysed the multiplex PCR reads using MiXCR and keeps one entry per CDR3 protein. The sample lists about 290,000 distinct CDR3 sequences, roughly 13% seen once, with approximately 7.9% in the top ten. Study-level findings and limits: Blood also held most thyroid clonotypes expanded beyond 0.001. Model predictions of ophthalmopathy came a median roughly 6.4 months before onset.

Graves' hyperthyroidism showing no ophthalmopathy progression within 18 months was considered stable. The sample was blood. The origin of this receptor is a middle-aged woman with Graves' hyperthyroidism.

The CDR3 nucleotides read TGTGCCACCAGTGGTGGGGGAGGAACGAACACCGGGGAGCTGTTTTTT. Its protein is CATSGGGGTNTGELFF. This chain uses TRBV24-1 with TRBJ2-2, with D tentatively TRBD2 (6 bases). Trimming stripped 5 bases from V and 0 bases from J, with 12 bases between. Germline V gene data show CDR1 as KGHDR and CDR2 as SFDVKD. This CDR3 comprises 16 residues.